This T cell receptor (beta chain) stems from a study of CD8 T cells in ankylosing spondylitis. In TCRdb, the 5' RACE reads were re-called with MiXCR into one record per CDR3 protein. The sample shows a few hundred thousand distinct CDR3 sequences, roughly 10% of them seen only once. CDR1 and CDR2 (germline): SGHKS, YYEKEE (reference sequence). The V end lost 1 base, the J end lost 8 bases, and 15 bases lay between the germline ends. The length of the CDR3 is 14 residues. This chain joins TRBV5-5 and TRBJ1-1; tentative D call: TRBD1 (6 bases). The source of this sequence is a male donor with ankylosing spondylitis or in good health (not recorded which). The sequencing input was blood, either unsorted or a sorted T cell fraction (not recorded which). CDR3 in amino acids: CASSLTRGHLEAFF. In DNA, the CDR3 is TGTGCCAGCAGCTTGACCAGGGGACACCTCGAAGCTTTCTTT. The full variable domain, completed using reference TRBV5-5 and TRBJ1-1, is DAGVTQSPTHLIKTRGQQVTLRCSPISGHKSVSWYQQVLGQGPQFIFQYYEKEERGRGNFPDRFSARQFPNYSSELNVNALLLGDSALYLCASSLTRGHLEAFFGQGTRLTVV.